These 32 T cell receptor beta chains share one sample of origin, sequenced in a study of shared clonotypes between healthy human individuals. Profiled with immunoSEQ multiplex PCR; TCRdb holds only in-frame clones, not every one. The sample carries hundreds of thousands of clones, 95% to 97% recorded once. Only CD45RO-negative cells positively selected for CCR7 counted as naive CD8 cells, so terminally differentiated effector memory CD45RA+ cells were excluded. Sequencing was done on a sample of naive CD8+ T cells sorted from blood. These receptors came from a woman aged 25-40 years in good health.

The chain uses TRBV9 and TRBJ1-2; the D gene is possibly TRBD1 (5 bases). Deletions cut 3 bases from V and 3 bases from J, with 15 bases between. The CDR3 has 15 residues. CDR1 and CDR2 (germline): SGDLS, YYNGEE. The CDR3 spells CASSGQGGFYYGYTF. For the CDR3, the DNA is TGTGCCAGCAGCGGGCAGGGCGGTTTTTACTATGGCTACACCTTC.

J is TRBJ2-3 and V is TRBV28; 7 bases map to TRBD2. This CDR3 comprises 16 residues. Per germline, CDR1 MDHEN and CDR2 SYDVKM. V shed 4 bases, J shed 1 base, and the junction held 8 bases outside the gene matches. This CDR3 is CASSSWDYQGTDTQYF. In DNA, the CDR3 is TGTGCCAGCAGTTCCTGGGACTACCAAGGCACAGATACGCAGTATTTT.

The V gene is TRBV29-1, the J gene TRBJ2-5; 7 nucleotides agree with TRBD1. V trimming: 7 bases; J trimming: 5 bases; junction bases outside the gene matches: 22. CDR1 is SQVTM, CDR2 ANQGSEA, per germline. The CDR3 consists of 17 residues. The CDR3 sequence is CSAVTVTGAGGRETQYF. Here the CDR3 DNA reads TGCAGCGCAGTTACGGTTACCGGCGCAGGGGGAAGGGAGACCCAGTACTTC.

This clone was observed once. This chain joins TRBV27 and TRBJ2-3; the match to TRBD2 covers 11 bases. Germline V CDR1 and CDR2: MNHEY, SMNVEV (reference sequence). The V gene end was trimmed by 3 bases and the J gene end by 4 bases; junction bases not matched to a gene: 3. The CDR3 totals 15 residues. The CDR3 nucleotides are TGTGCCAGCAGTTTCGGGACTAGCGGCTCAGATACGCAGTATTTT. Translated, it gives CASSFGTSGSDTQYF.

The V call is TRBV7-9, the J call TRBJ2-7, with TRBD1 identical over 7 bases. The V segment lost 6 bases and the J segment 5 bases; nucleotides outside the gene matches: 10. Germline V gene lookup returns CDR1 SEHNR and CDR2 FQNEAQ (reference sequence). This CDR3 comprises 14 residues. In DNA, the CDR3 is TGTGCCAGCAGAAAACAGGGGTTAGTCCACGAGCAGTACTTC. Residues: CASRKQGLVHEQYF.

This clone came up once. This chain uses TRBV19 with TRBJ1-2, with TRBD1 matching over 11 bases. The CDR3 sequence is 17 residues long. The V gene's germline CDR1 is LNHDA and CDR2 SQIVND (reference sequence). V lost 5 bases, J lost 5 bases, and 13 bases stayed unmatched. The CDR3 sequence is CASSGIPRTGGDYGYTF. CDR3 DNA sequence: TGTGCCAGTAGTGGGATCCCCCGGACAGGGGGCGATTATGGCTACACCTTC. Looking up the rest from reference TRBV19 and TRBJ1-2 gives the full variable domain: DGGITQSPKYLFRKEGQNVTLSCEQNLNHDAMYWYRQDPGQGLRLIYYSQIVNDFQKGDIAEGYSVSREKKESFPLTVTSAQKNPTAFYLCASSGIPRTGGDYGYTFGSGTRLTVV.

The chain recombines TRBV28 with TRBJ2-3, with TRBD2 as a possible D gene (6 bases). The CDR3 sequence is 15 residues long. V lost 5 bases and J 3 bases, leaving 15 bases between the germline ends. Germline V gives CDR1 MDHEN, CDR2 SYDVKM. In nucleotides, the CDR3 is TGTGCCAGCAGTACCGAGGAGGGCCTGACAGATACGCAGTATTTT. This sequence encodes CASSTEEGLTDTQYF.

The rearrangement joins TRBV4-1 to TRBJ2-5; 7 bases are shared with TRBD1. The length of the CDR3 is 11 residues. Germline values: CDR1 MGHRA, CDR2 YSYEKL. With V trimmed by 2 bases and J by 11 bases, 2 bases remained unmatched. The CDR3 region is CASSQLDRQYF. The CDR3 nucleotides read TGCGCCAGCAGCCAATTGGACAGGCAGTACTTC.

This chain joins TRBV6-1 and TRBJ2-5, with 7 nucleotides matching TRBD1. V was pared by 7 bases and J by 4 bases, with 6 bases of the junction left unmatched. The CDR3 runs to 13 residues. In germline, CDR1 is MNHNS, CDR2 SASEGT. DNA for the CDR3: TGTGCCAGCAACCCCACAGGGGTAGAGACCCAGTACTTC. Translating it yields CASNPTGVETQYF.

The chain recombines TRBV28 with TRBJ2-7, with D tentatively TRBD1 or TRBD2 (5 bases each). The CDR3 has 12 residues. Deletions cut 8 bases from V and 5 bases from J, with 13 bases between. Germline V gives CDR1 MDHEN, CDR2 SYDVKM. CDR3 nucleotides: TGTGCCAGCGGGCCAGGGAGACACGAGCAGTACTTC. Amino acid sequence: CASGPGRHEQYF.

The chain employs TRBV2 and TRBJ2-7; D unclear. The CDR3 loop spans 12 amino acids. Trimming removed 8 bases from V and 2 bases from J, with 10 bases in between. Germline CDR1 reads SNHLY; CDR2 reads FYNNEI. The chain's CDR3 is CASLSAAYEQYF. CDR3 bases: TGTGCCAGCTTGTCCGCGGCCTACGAGCAGTACTTC. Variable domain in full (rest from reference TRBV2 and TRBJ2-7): EPEVTQTPSHQVTQMGQEVILRCVPISNHLYFYWYRQILGQKVEFLVSFYNNEISEKSEIFDDQFSVERPDGSNFTLKIRSTKLEDSAMYFCASLSAAYEQYFGPGTRLTVT.

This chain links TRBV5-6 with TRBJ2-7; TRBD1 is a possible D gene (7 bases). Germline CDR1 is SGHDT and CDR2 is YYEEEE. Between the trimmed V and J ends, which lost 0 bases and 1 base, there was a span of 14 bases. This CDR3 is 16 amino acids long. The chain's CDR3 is CASSLASPGGSYEQYF. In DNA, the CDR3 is TGTGCCAGCAGCTTGGCCTCCCCAGGGGGGTCCTACGAGCAGTACTTC.

CDR3 nucleotides: TGTGCCAGCAGGGAGACTAGCGGGGGGACCGGGGAGCTGTTTTTT. It translates to CASRETSGGTGELFF. V gene TRBV6-5 combines with J gene TRBJ2-2; TRBD2 agrees at 13 bases. Trimming removed 6 bases from V and 5 bases from J; junction bases left unmatched: 3. The germline gives CDR1 MNHEY, CDR2 SVGAGI. This CDR3 region has 15 residues.

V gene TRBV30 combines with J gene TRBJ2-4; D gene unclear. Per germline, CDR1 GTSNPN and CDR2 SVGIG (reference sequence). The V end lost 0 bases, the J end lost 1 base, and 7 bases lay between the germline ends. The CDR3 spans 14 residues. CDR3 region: CAWSVERAKNIQYF. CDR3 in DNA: TGTGCCTGGAGTGTCGAAAGGGCCAAAAACATTCAGTACTTC.

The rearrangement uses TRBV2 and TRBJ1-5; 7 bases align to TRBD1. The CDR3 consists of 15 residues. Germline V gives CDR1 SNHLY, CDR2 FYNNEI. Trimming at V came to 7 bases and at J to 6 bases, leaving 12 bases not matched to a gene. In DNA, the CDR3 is TGTGCCAGCACAAAAACAGGGGAGGAGGTTCAGCCCCAGCATTTT. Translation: CASTKTGEEVQPQHF.

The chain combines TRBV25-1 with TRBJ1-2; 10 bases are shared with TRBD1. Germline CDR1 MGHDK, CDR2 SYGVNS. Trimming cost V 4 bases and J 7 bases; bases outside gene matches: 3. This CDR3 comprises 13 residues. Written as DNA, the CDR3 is TGTGCCAGCAGTGGTGGGACAGGGGTTGGCTACACCTTC. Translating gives CASSGGTGVGYTF.

In nucleotides, the CDR3 is TGCGCCAGCAGCCCAGGGGGAAATCAGCCCCAGCATTTT. This encodes CASSPGGNQPQHF. This chain connects TRBV4-1 to TRBJ1-5, with 7 bases matching TRBD1. The CDR3 spans 13 residues. Germline CDR1 and CDR2: MGHRA and YSYEKL. V was clipped by 4 bases and J by 4 bases; unmatched bases: 1.

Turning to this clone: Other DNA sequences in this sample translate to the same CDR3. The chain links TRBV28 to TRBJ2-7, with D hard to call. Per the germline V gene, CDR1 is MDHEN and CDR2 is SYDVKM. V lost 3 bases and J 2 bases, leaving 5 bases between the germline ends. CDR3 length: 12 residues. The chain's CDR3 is CASSFRPYEQYF. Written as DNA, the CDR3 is TGTGCCAGCAGTTTCCGACCCTACGAGCAGTACTTC.

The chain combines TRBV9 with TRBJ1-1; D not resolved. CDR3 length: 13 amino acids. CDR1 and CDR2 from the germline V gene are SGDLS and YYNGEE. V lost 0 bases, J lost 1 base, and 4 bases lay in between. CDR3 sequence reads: CASSVVWNTEAFF. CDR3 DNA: TGTGCCAGCAGCGTAGTGTGGAACACTGAAGCTTTCTTT.

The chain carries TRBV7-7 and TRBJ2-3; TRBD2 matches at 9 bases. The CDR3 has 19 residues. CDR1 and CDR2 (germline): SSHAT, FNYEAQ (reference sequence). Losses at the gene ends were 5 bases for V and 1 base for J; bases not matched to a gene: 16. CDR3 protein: CASSPYPVGQREGTDTQYF. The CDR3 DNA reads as TGTGCCAGCAGCCCATACCCTGTTGGTCAGCGGGAGGGCACAGATACGCAGTATTTT.

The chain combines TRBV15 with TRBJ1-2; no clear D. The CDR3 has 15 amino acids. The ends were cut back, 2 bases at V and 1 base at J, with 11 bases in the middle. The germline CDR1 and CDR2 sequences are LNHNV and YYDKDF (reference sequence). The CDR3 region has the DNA TGTGCCACCAGCAGATGGATCGGGAGTAACTATGGCTACACCTTC. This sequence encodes CATSRWIGSNYGYTF. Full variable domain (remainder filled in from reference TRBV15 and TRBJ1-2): DAMVIQNPRYQVTQFGKPVTLSCSQTLNHNVMYWYQQKSSQAPKLLFHYYDKDFNNEADTPDNFQSRRPNTSFCFLDIRSPGLGDTAMYLCATSRWIGSNYGYTFGSGTRLTVV.

The CDR3 nucleotides are TGTGCTAGTGGTTCCCAGGACAGGGCCCCCACTGAAGCTTTCTTT. Translation: CASGSQDRAPTEAFF. The V call is TRBV12-5, the J call TRBJ1-1; 8 positions agree with TRBD1. The CDR3 length is 15 residues. The J segment lost 4 bases and the V segment lost 4 bases, leaving 8 bases of the junction unmatched. CDR1 is LGHNT and CDR2 is FRNRAP in the germline V gene.

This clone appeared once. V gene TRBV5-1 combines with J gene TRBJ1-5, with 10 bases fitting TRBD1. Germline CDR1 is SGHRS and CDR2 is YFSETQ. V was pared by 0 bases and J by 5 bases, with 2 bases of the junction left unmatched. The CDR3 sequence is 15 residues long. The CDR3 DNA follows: TGCGCCAGCAGCTTGGGAGGACAGGGGGATCAGCCCCAGCATTTT. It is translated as CASSLGGQGDQPQHF.

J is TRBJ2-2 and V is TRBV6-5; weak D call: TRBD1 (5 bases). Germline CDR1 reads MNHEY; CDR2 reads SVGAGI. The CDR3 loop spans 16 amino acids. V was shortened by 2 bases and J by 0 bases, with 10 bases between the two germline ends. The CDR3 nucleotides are TGTGCCAGCAGTTACGCGACAGTGGCGAACACCGGGGAGCTGTTTTTT. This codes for CASSYATVANTGELFF.

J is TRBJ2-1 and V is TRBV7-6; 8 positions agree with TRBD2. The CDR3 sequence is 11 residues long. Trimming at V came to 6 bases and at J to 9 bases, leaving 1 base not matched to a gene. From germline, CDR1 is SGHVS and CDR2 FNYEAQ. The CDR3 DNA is TGTGCCAGCAGGCTAGCGGGTGAGCAGTTCTTC. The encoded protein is CASRLAGEQFF.

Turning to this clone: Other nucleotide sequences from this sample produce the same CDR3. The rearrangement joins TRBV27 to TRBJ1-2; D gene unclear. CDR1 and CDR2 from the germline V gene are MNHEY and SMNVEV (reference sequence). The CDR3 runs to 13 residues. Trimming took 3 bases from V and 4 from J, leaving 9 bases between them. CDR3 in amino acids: CASSFSGFYGYTF. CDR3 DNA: TGTGCCAGCAGTTTTAGTGGTTTCTATGGCTACACCTTC.

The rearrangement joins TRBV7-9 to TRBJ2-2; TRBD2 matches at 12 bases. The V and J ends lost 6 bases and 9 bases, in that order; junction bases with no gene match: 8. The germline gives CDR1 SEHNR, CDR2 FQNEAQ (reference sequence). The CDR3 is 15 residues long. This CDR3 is CASRDTSGRSWELFF. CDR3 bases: TGTGCCAGCAGGGATACTAGCGGGAGGAGCTGGGAGCTGTTTTTT.

CDR3 coding DNA: TGTGCCAGCAGTTACACAGGGGCGATCGATCAGCCCCAGCATTTT. It codes for CASSYTGAIDQPQHF. This chain uses TRBV27 with TRBJ1-5, with 7 bases matching TRBD1. The junction had 8 bases not matched to a gene; V was cut back by 4 bases and J by 5 bases. This CDR3 is built from 15 residues. The V gene's germline CDR1 is MNHEY and CDR2 SMNVEV (reference sequence).

CDR3 sequence (DNA): TGCGCCAGCAGCATAGATGATGGCTACACCTTC. It yields the protein CASSIDDGYTF. The chain is built from TRBV4-1 and TRBJ1-2; unclear D gene. The germline V gene has CDR1 MGHRA and CDR2 YSYEKL. The ends were cut back, 5 bases at V and 6 bases at J, with 7 bases in the middle. This CDR3 contains 11 residues.

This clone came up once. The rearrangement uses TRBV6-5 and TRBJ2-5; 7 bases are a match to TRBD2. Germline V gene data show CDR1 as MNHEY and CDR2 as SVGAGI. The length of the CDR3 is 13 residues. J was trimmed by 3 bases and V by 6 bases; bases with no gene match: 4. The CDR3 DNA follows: TGTGCCAGCAGGGGCGGGAGTGAAGAGACCCAGTACTTC. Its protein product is CASRGGSEETQYF.

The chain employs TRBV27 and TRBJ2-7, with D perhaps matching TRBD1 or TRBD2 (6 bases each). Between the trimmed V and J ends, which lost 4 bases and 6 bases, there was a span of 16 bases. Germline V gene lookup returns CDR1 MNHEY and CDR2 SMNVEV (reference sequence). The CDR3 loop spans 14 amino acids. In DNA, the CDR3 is TGTGCCAGCAGTTCCGGGGGCGCTTATGGCGAGCAGTACTTC. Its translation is CASSSGGAYGEQYF.

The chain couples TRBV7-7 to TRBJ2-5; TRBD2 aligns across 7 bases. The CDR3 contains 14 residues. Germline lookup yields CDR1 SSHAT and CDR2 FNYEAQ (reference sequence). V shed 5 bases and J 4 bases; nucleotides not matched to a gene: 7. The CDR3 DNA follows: TGTGCCAGCAGCGGGCGGGACTATGGAGAGACCCAGTACTTC. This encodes CASSGRDYGETQYF. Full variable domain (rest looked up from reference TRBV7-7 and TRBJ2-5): GAGVSQSPRYKVTKRGQDVTLRCDPISSHATLYWYQQALGQGPEFLTYFNYEAQPDKSGLPSDRFSAERPEGSISTLTIQRTEQRDSAMYRCASSGRDYGETQYFGPGTRLLVL.